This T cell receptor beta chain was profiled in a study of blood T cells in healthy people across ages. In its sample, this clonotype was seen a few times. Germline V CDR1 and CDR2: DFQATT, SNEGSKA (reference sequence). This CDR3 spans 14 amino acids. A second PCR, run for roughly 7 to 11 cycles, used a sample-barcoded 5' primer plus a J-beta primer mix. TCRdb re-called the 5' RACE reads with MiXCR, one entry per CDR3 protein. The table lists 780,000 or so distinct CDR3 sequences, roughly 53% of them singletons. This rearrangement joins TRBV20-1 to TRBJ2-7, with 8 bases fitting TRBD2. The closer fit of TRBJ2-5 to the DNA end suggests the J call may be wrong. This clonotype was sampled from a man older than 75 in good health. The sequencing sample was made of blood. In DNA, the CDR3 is TGCAGTGCAGGACTAGCAGGCGTAAGGGAGACCCAGTACTTC. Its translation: CSAGLAGVRETQYF.